The clone carrying this TCR beta chain is termed medium-sized. The sample originates from a study of spatial heterogeneity in lung cancer. TCRdb called the 5' RACE reads again in MiXCR, with one record for every CDR3 protein. The sample holds approximately 3,000 distinct CDR3 sequences; under 3% are singletons and the top ten take around 13%. The time point was: sample taken at primary tumor resection. The CDR3 is 12 amino acids. This chain uses TRBV12-3 or TRBV12-4 with TRBJ1-5; D gene uncertain. The input for sequencing was normal lung tissue next to the tumor, taken at surgery. The receptor's source is a female donor with early-stage non-small cell lung cancer. CDR3 loop: CASGKANQPQHF. Here the CDR3 DNA reads TGTGCGAGCGGTAAGGCCAATCAGCCCCAGCATTTT.